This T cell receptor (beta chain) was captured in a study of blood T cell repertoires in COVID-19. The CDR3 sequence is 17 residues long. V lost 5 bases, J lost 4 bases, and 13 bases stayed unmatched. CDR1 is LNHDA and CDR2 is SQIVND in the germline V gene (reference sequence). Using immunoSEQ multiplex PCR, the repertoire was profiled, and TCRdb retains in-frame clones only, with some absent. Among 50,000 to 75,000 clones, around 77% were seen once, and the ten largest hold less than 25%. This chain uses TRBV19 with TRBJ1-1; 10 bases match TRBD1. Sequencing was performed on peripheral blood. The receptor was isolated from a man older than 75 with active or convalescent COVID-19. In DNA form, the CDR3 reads TGTGCCAGTAGTGCGGGACAGGGGATGGGTGTGGGCACTGAAGCTTTCTTT. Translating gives CASSAGQGMGVGTEAFF.